These T cell receptor beta chains were read from a single sample in a study of spatial heterogeneity in lung cancer. TCRdb fed the 5' RACE reads into MiXCR, producing one record per CDR3 protein. The sample has more than 35,000 distinct CDR3 sequences, 4% to 6% seen once. The specimen was PBMCs, collected at surgery. All receptors come from a female donor with early-stage non-small cell lung cancer. CDR3s include the opening cysteine and the closing phenylalanine or tryptophan. Fields, in order: CDR3 protein, CDR3 DNA, J gene, V gene, D gene, clone size. The D gene is left open where the match is weak. Where a row states a size, it is once, few, many or the class of an expanded clone; other rows omit it.

CDR3 protein: CSAGGRLAGGRSGELFF; CDR3 DNA: TGCAGTGCTGGCGGAAGGCTAGCGGGAGGGAGGTCCGGGGAGCTGTTTTTT; J gene: TRBJ2-2; V gene: TRBV20-1; D gene: TRBD2; clone size: many
CDR3 protein: CASSPTSGRLSSYNEQFF; CDR3 DNA: TGTGCCAGCAGCCCGACTAGCGGGAGATTGAGCTCCTACAATGAGCAGTTCTTC; J gene: TRBJ2-1; V gene: TRBV7-6; D gene: TRBD2; clone size: many
CDR3 protein: CASSFDRTGNTIYF; CDR3 DNA: TGTGCCAGCAGCTTCGACAGGACTGGAAACACCATATATTTT; J gene: TRBJ1-3; V gene: TRBV7-9; D gene: .; clone size: many
CDR3 protein: CASSEYGGGSPGELFF; CDR3 DNA: TGTGCCAGCTCGGAATATGGCGGGGGCTCCCCCGGGGAGCTGTTTTTT; J gene: TRBJ2-2; V gene: TRBV7-8; D gene: .; clone size: many
CDR3 protein: CASSLQGIGNTIYF; CDR3 DNA: TGTGCCAGCAGTTTACAGGGTATTGGAAACACCATATATTTT; J gene: TRBJ1-3; V gene: TRBV28; D gene: .; clone size: .
CDR3 protein: CASSPRDRVKNEQFF; CDR3 DNA: TGTGCCAGCAGCCCCAGGGACAGGGTTAAAAATGAGCAGTTCTTC; J gene: TRBJ2-1; V gene: TRBV7-2; D gene: TRBD1; clone size: few
CDR3 protein: CASSYGGQFYEQYF; CDR3 DNA: TGTGCCAGCAGTTACGGGGGACAGTTCTACGAGCAGTACTTC; J gene: TRBJ2-7; V gene: TRBV6-6; D gene: TRBD1; clone size: .
CDR3 protein: CSATGSNSPLHF; CDR3 DNA: TGCAGTGCTACCGGTTCTAATTCACCCCTCCACTTT; J gene: TRBJ1-6; V gene: TRBV20-1; D gene: .; clone size: .
CDR3 protein: CASSLTRDRFTDTQYF; CDR3 DNA: TGTGCCAGCAGCCTCACCCGGGACAGGTTTACAGATACGCAGTATTTT; J gene: TRBJ2-3; V gene: TRBV5-5; D gene: TRBD1; clone size: many
CDR3 protein: CASSSGPGNTEAFF; CDR3 DNA: TGCGCCAGCAGTTCTGGACCGGGGAACACTGAAGCTTTCTTT; J gene: TRBJ1-1; V gene: TRBV10-1; D gene: .; clone size: many
CDR3 protein: CASSSPARETQYF; CDR3 DNA: TGTGCCAGCAGTTCCCCGGCAAGGGAGACCCAGTACTTC; J gene: TRBJ2-5; V gene: TRBV12-3/TRBV12-4; D gene: .; clone size: many
CDR3 protein: CSARADNTDTQYF; CDR3 DNA: TGCAGTGCTAGAGCGGACAACACAGATACGCAGTATTTT; J gene: TRBJ2-3; V gene: TRBV20-1; D gene: .; clone size: many
CDR3 protein: CASISTGSDGELFF; CDR3 DNA: TGTGCCAGCATCTCGACAGGGTCGGACGGGGAGCTGTTTTTT; J gene: TRBJ2-2; V gene: TRBV12-3/TRBV12-4; D gene: TRBD1; clone size: many
CDR3 protein: CASSLSFASGSRRYF; CDR3 DNA: .; J gene: TRBJ2-7; V gene: TRBV27; D gene: .; clone size: many
CDR3 protein: CASSFGPTGTYEQYF; CDR3 DNA: TGCGCCAGCAGCTTCGGGCCGACAGGAACCTACGAGCAGTACTTC; J gene: TRBJ2-7; V gene: TRBV5-1; D gene: .; clone size: few
CDR3 protein: CSAFGPFSYEQYF; CDR3 DNA: TGCAGTGCTTTTGGACCTTTCTCCTACGAGCAGTACTTC; J gene: TRBJ2-7; V gene: TRBV20-1; D gene: .; clone size: .